The next 13 T cell receptor beta chains were all read from a single sample in a study of a mutant IDH1 vaccine in newly diagnosed glioma. Which antigens these TCRs recognize remains unknown. Time point reported: week 11, during vaccination. Vaccinated patients received 300 ug of mutant IDH1 20-mer peptide per dose, with topical imiquimod. Method: immunoSEQ multiplex PCR; TCRdb's copy keeps in-frame clones and lacks some. The sample consists of some 120,000 clones, roughly 75% of them appearing once. This sample comprised PBMCs, obtained from a glioma patient whose treatment included an IDH1 peptide vaccine. These receptors all stem from a man aged 35 to 55 with glioma.

The V gene is TRBV7-2, the J gene TRBJ1-3; 8 nucleotides agree with TRBD1. The CDR3 is 17 amino acids. V shed 6 bases, J shed 0 bases, and the junction held 10 bases outside the gene matches. CDR1 and CDR2 (germline): SGHTA, FQGNSA. The CDR3 here is CASSFRDRKASGNTIYF. CDR3 nucleotides: TGTGCCAGCAGTTTCCGGGACAGGAAGGCCTCTGGAAACACCATATATTTT.

This chain uses TRBV6-5 with TRBJ1-2; D remains ambiguous. The V end lost 6 bases, the J end lost 3 bases, and 11 bases lay between the germline ends. In germline, CDR1 is MNHEY, CDR2 SVGAGI. This CDR3 is 13 amino acids long. The CDR3 loop reads CASSITKDYGYTF. Written as DNA, the CDR3 is TGTGCCAGCAGCATTACGAAGGACTATGGCTACACCTTC.

V is TRBV29-1 and J is TRBJ2-1, with 8 bases matching TRBD1. Germline V gives CDR1 SQVTM, CDR2 ANQGSEA. This CDR3 has 12 amino acids. Unmatched junction bases numbered 3, after V lost 4 bases and J lost 7 bases. The DNA of the CDR3 is TGCAGCGTTGGGACAGGGATAAATGAGCAGTTCTTC. It specifies CSVGTGINEQFF.

The rearrangement joins TRBV29-1 to TRBJ2-1; TRBD2 matches at 9 bases. Trimming removed 4 bases from V and 4 bases from J; junction bases left unmatched: 8. The CDR3 has 15 residues. Germline assignment: CDR1 SQVTM and CDR2 ANQGSEA. CDR3 sequence (DNA): TGCAGCGTTGCAATGGCGGGAGGGCCGTACAATGAGCAGTTCTTC. It yields the protein CSVAMAGGPYNEQFF.

The chain combines TRBV18 with TRBJ1-1, with no clear D. V dropped 2 bases and J dropped 2 bases, with 6 bases sitting between them. Germline lookup yields CDR1 KGHSH and CDR2 LQKENI. The CDR3 runs 13 residues. For the CDR3, the DNA is TGTGCCAGCTCACCAAGCGTTAACACTGAAGCTTTCTTT. Encoded protein: CASSPSVNTEAFF.

The chain uses TRBV10-1 and TRBJ1-2; perhaps TRBD1 as D (5 bases). The CDR3 consists of 15 residues. Trimming took 2 bases from V and 8 from J, leaving 18 bases between them. Germline values: CDR1 WNHNN, CDR2 SYGVQD (reference sequence). The CDR3 here is CASSEPTGDLRGYTF. In nucleotides, the CDR3 is TGCGCCAGCAGTGAGCCCACCGGGGACCTCAGAGGCTACACCTTC.

This chain joins TRBV7-2 and TRBJ2-1; D call uncertain. In germline, CDR1 is SGHTA, CDR2 FQGNSA. This CDR3 is built from 13 residues. V was clipped by 5 bases and J by 9 bases, with 14 bases between them. CDR3: CASSQVHASEQFF. In DNA, the CDR3 is TGTGCCAGCAGCCAGGTCCACGCCAGTGAGCAGTTCTTC.

This clone was counted once. The genes are TRBV18 and TRBJ1-5; 8 positions match TRBD1. The germline V gene encodes CDR1 KGHSH and CDR2 LQKENI. With V trimmed by 3 bases and J by 0 bases, 4 bases remained unmatched. This CDR3 contains 16 residues. The CDR3 DNA follows: TGTGCCAGCTCACCTCAGGGGGCTTATAGCAATCAGCCCCAGCATTTT. Its protein is CASSPQGAYSNQPQHF.

The chain employs TRBV4-3 and TRBJ1-1; a possible D gene is TRBD1 (6 bases). This CDR3 contains 15 residues. V was trimmed by 3 bases and J by 6 bases, leaving 17 bases between them. Germline V CDR1 and CDR2: LGHNA, YSLEER. The CDR3 region is CASSHQGRGDSEAFF. Here the CDR3 DNA reads TGCGCCAGCAGCCATCAAGGTAGGGGGGACTCTGAAGCTTTCTTT.

The CDR3 DNA is TGTGCCAGCAGCTTGCAGAGGGGGTCGGGCTACACCTTC. Protein product: CASSLQRGSGYTF. The chain is built from TRBV7-2 and TRBJ1-2; D possibly corresponds to TRBD1 (6 bases). Deletions cut 3 bases from V and 8 bases from J, with 13 bases between. The length of the CDR3 is 13 residues. Germline CDR1 and CDR2: SGHTA and FQGNSA.

Only a few counts were recorded for this clone. CDR3 DNA sequence: TGTGCCAGTAGATACAGCTTAGGTAAAAACGGCTACACCTTC. Its protein product is CASRYSLGKNGYTF. The rearrangement joins TRBV19 to TRBJ1-2; no firm D call. This CDR3 is built from 14 residues. Germline loops: CDR1 LNHDA, CDR2 SQIVND (reference sequence). Trimming cost V 6 bases and J 8 bases, with 19 bases left between them.

This chain links TRBV18 with TRBJ2-5, with 7 bases fitting TRBD1. The CDR3 covers 14 residues. CDR1 and CDR2 (germline): KGHSH, LQKENI. The ends lost 6 bases at V and 4 bases at J; junction bases unmatched: 8. The CDR3: CASSLGQTGETQYF. The CDR3 DNA reads TGTGCCAGCTCCTTGGGACAGACCGGAGAGACCCAGTACTTC. The full variable domain, rest sourced from reference TRBV18 and TRBJ2-5, is NAGVMQNPRHLVRRRGQEARLRCSPMKGHSHVYWYRQLPEEGLKFMVYLQKENIIDESGMPKERFSAEFPKEGPSILRIQQVVRGDSAAYFCASSLGQTGETQYFGPGTRLLVL.

The chain carries TRBV5-1 and TRBJ1-1; possibly TRBD1 for D (5 bases). This CDR3 region has 14 residues. Germline V CDR1 and CDR2: SGHRS, YFSETQ. V lost 2 bases and J 3 bases, leaving 11 bases between the germline ends. The CDR3 nucleotides read TGCGCCAGCAGCTTTTGGGGGGGAGACACTGAAGCTTTCTTT. Its translation: CASSFWGGDTEAFF.